This TCR beta chain was recovered during a study of blood T cell repertoires in COVID-19. In the study overall: Sites in the United States, Italy and Spain provided acute and convalescent COVID-19 samples. Sample material is recorded as cDNA or gDNA derived from T cells, B-cell-depleted T cells, or PBMCs.

V shed 4 bases and J shed 2 bases, with 17 bases lying between them. CDR1 and CDR2 (germline): MNHEY, SVGAGI. The CDR3 is 16 residues long. In the original processing: The assay estimated nucleated cells by amplifying reference gene primers. Produced via immunoSEQ multiplex PCR; TCRdb's table is partial and in-frame only. That table supplies the V and J calls and clone size; D and trimming were determined from the DNA. The repertoire consists of under 350,000 clones, with 70% to 90% occurring once and the leading ten covering 9.5% to 11%. The chain is built from TRBV6-5 and TRBJ2-5; perhaps TRBD1 as D (6 bases). This TCR derives from a woman in her seventies with acute or convalescent COVID-19. Input material: peripheral blood. The CDR3 loop is CASSSPGTLHQETQYF. The CDR3 DNA is TGTGCCAGCAGTTCCCCCGGGACACTTCATCAAGAGACCCAGTACTTC.